This T cell receptor beta chain was sequenced in a study of blood T cell repertoires in COVID-19. Background on the study: Samples taken during acute and convalescent COVID-19 were collected in the United States, Italy and Spain. T cells, B-cell-depleted T cells, or PBMCs supplied cDNA or gDNA.

V trimming: 4 bases; J trimming: 9 bases; junction bases outside the gene matches: 11. This CDR3 has 14 residues. Germline-derived CDR1 and CDR2 are SGHTA and FQGNSA. In the authors' methods: Counts of nucleated cells, estimated from reference gene primer amplification, were obtained. Assay used: immunoSEQ multiplex PCR; TCRdb lists only in-frame clones, some missing. V, J and clone size reflect that table, while D and trimming were determined from the DNA. The sample has around 60,000 clones, approximately 86% seen once; the top ten hold less than 4.5%. This chain uses TRBV7-2 with TRBJ2-5, with 7 positions matching TRBD2. The origin of this receptor is a man aged 50 or older with active COVID-19. Material for sequencing was peripheral blood. The CDR3, as DNA: TGTGCCAGCAGCTCGGGACTACCGTCCGTGGCCCAGTACTTC. Translating it yields CASSSGLPSVAQYF.